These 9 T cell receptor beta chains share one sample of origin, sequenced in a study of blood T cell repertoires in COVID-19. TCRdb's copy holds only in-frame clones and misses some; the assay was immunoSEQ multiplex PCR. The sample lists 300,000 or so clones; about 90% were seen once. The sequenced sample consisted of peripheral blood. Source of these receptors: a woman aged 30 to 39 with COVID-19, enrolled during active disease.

The CDR3 bases are TGTGCCAGCAGTGAAGCGTTTGCCGGGACACAAAACACTGAAGCTTTCTTT. Residues: CASSEAFAGTQNTEAFF. This chain uses TRBV25-1 with TRBJ1-1; D may be TRBD1 (6 bases). With 2 bases removed from V and 2 bases from J, the gap between germline ends came to 18 bases. Germline CDR1 is MGHDK and CDR2 is SYGVNS. The CDR3 runs to 17 residues.

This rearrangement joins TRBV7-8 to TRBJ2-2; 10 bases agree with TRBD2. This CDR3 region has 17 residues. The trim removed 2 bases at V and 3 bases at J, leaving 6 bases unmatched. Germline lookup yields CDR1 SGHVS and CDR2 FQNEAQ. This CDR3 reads CASSLNLAGADTGELFF. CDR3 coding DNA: TGTGCCAGCAGCTTAAACCTAGCGGGAGCTGACACCGGGGAGCTGTTTTTT.

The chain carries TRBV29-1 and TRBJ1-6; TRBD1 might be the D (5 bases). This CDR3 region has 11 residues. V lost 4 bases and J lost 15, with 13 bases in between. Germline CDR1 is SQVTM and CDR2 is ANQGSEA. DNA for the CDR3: TGCAGCGTTGGGGGGGAGGGTAACCTCCACTTT. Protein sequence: CSVGGEGNLHF.

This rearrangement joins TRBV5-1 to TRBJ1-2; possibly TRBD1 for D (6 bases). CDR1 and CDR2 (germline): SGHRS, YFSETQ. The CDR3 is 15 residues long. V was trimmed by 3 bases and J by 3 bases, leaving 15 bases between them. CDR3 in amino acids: CASSSGQGAYYGYTF. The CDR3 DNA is TGCGCCAGCAGCTCGGGACAAGGGGCCTACTATGGCTACACCTTC.

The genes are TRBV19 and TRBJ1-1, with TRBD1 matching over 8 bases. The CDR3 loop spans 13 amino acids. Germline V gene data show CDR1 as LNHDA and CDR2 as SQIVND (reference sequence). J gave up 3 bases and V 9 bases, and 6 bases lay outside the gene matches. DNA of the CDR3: TGTGCCAGCCAGACGACAGGGGACACTGAAGCTTTCTTT. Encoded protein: CASQTTGDTEAFF.

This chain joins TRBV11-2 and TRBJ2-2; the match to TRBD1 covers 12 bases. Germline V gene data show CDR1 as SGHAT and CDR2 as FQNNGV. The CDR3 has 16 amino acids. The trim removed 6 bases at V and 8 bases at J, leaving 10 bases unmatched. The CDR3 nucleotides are TGTGCCAGCAGAAACCCCGGGACAGGGGGCATAGGGGAGCTGTTTTTT. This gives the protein CASRNPGTGGIGELFF.

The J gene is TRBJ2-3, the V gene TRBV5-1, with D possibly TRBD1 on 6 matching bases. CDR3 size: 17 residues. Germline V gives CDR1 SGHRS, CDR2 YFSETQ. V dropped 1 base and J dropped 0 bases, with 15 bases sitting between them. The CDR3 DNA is TGCGCCAGCAGCTTGTGGTCACAGGGTACTAGCACAGATACGCAGTATTTT. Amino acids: CASSLWSQGTSTDTQYF.

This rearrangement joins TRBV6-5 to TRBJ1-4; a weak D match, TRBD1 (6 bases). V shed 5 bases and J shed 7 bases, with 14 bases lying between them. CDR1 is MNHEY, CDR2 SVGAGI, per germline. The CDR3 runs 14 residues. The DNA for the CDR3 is TGTGCCAGCAGTAAACAGGGTGGGGGTGAAAAACTGTTTTTT. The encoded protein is CASSKQGGGEKLFF.

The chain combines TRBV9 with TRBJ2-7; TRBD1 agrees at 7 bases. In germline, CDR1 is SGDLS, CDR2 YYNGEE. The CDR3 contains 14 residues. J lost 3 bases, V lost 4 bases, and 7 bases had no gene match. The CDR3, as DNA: TGTGCCAGCAGCTCCTCGGGACAGAACTACGAGCAGTACTTC. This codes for CASSSSGQNYEQYF.